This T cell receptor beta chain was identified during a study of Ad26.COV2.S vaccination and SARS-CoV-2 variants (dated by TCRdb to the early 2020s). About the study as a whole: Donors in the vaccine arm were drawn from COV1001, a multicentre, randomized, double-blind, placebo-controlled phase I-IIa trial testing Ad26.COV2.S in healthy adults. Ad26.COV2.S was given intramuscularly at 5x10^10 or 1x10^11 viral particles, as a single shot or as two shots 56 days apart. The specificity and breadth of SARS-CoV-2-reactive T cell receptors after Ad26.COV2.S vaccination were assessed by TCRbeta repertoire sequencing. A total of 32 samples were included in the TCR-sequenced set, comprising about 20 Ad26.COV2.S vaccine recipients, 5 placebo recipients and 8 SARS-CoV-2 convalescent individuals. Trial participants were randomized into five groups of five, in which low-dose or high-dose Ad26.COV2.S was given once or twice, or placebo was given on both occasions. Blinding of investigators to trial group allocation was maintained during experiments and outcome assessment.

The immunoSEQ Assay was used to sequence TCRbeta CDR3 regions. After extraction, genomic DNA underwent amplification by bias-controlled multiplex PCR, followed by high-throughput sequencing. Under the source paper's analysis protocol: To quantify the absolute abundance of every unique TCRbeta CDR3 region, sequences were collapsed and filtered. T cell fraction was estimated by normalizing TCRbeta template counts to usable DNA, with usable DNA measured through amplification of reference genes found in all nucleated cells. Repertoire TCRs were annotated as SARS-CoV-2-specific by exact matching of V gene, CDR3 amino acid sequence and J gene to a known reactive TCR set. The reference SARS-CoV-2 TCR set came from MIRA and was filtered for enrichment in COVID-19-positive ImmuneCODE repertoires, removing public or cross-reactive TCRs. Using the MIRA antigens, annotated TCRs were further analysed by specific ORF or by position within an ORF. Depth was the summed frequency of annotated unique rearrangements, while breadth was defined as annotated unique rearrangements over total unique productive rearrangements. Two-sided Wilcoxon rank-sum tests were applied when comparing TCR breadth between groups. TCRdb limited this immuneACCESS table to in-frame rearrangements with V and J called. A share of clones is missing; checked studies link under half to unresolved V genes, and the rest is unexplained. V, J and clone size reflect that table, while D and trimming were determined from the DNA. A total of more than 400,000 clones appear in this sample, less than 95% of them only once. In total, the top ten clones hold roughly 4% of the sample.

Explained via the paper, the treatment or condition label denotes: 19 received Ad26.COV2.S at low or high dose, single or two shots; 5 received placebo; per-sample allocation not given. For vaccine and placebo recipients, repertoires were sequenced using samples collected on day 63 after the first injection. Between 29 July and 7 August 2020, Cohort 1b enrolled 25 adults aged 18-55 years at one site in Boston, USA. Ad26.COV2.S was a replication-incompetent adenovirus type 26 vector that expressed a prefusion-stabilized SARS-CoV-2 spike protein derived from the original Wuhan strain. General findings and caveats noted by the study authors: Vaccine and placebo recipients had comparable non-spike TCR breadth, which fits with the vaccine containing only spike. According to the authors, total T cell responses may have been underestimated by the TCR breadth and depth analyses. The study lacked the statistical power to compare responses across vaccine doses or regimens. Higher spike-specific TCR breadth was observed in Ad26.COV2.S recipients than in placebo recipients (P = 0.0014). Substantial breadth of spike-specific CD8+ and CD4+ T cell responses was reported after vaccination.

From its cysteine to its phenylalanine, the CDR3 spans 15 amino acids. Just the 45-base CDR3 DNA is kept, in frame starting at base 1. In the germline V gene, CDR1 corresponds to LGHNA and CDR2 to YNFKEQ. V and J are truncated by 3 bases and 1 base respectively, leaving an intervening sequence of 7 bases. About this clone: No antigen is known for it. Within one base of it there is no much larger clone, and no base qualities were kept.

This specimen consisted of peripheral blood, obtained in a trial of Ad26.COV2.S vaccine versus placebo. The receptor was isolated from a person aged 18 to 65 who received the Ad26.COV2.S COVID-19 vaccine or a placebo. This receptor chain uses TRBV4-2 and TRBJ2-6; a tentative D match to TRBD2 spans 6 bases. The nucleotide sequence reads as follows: TGTGCCAGCAGCCAGACTAGTTCTGGGGCCAACGTCCTGACTTTC. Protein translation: CASSQTSSGANVLTF.